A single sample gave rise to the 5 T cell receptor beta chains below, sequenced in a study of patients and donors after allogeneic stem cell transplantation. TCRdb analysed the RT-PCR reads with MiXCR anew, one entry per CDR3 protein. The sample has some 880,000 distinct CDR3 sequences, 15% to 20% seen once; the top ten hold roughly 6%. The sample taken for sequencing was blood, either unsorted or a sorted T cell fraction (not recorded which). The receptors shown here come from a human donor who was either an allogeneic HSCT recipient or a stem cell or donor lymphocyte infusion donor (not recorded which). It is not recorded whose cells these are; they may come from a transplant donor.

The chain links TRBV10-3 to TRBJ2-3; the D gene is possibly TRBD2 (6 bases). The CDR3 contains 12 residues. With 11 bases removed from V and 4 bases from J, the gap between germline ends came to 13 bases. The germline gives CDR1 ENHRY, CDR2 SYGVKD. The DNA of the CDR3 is TGTGCCGTGGGGGACTCCGCAGATACGCAGTATTTT. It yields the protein CAVGDSADTQYF.

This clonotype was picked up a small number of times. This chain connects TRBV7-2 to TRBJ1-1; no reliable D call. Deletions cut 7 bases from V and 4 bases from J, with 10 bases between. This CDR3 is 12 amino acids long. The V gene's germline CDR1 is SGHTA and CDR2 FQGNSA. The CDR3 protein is CASKHPGTEAFF. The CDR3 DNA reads TGTGCCAGCAAACACCCGGGCACTGAAGCTTTCTTT.

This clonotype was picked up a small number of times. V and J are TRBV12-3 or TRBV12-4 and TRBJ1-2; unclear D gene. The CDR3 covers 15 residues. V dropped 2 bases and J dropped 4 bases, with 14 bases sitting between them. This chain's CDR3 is CASSLMGKRSYGYTF. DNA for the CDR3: TGTGCCAGCAGTTTAATGGGGAAGCGGTCCTATGGCTACACCTTC.

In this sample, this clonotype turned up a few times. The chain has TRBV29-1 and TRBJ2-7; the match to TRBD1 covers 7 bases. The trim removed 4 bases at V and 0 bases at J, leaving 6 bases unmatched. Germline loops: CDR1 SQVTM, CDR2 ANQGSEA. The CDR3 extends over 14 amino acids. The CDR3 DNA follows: TGCAGCGTTGCCCTACAGGGGCTCTCCTACGAGCAGTACTTC. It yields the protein CSVALQGLSYEQYF.

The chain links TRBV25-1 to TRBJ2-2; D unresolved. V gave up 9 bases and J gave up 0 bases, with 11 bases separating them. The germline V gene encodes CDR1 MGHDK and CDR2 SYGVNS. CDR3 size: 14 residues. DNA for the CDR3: TGTGCCAGTCAAGGGATCTCGAACACCGGGGAGCTGTTTTTT. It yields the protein CASQGISNTGELFF.